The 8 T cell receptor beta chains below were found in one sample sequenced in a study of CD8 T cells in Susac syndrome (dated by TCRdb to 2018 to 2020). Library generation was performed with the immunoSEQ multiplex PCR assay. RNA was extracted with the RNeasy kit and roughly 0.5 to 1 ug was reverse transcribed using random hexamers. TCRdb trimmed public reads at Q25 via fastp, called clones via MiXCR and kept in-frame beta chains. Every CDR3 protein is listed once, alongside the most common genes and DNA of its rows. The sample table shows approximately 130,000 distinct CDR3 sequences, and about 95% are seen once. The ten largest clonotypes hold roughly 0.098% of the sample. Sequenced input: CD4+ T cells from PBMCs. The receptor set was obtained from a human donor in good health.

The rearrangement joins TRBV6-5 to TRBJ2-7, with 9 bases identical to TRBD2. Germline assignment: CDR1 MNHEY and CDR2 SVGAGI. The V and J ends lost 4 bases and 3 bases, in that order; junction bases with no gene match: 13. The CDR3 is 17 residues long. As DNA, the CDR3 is TGTGCCAGCAGTTCATCTCGGAGTAGCGGGAGTTACTACGAGCAGTACTTC. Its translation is CASSSSRSSGSYYEQYF.

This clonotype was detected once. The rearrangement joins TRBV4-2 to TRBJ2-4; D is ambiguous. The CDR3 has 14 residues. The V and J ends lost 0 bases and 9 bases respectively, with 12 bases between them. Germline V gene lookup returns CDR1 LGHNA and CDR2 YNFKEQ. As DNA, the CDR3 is TGTGCCAGCAGCCAAGAGAGGCACAAGAGCATTCAGTACTTC. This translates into CASSQERHKSIQYF.

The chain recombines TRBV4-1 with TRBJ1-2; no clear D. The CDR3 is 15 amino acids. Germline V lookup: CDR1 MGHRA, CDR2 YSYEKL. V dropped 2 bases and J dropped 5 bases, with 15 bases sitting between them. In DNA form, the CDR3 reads TGCGCCAGCAGCCAAAGCGAGGGTCGGAGGTATGGCTACACCTTC. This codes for CASSQSEGRRYGYTF.

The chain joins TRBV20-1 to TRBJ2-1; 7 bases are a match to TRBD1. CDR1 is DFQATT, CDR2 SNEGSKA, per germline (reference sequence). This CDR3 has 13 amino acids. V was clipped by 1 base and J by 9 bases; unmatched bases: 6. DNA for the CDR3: TGCAGTGCTAGAGGAGGGGGCGAAGGTGAGCAGTTCTTC. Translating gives CSARGGGEGEQFF.

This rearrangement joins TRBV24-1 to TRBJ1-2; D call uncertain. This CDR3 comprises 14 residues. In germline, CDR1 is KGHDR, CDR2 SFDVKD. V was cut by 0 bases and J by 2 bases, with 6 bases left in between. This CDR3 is CATSDLQRNYGYTF. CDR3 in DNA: TGTGCCACCAGTGATTTGCAGAGGAACTATGGCTACACCTTC.

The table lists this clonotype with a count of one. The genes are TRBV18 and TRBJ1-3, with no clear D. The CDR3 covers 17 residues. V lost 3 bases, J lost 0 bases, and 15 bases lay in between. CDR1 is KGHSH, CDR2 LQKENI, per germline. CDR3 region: CASSPNGDGVSGNTIYF. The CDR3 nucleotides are TGTGCCAGCTCACCCAACGGAGACGGGGTCTCTGGAAACACCATATATTTT.

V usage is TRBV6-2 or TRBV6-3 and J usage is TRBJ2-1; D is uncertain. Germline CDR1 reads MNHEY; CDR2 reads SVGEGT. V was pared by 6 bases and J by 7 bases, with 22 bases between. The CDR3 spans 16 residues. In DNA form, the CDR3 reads TGTGCCAGCAGCCCGGGTCGACGGAGACCTGGGAATGAGCAGTTCTTC. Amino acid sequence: CASSPGRRRPGNEQFF.

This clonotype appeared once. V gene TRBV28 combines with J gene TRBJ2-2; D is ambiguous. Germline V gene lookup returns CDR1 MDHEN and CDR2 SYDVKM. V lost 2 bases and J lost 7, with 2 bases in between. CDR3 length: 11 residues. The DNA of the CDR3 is TGTGCCAGCAGTTTACTCGGGGAGCTGTTTTTT. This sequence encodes CASSLLGELFF.